This T cell receptor beta chain was found in a study of blood T cell repertoires in COVID-19 (dated by TCRdb to the early 2020s). The study in broad terms: The collaborator samples originated in the United States, Italy and Spain and spanned the acute and convalescent phases of COVID-19. Where HLA class I and class II types were available, the types were taken from metadata supplied by the sample provider, not from assay-based typing. The samples were drawn from two sources: the first 160 participants of the ongoing ImmuneRACE study, and 1,200 or so subjects contributed by 6 global collaborators. The material from the prospective study consisted of cDNA or gDNA derived from T cells, B-cell-depleted T cells, or PBMCs. Subjects who had been exposed to COVID-19, were actively infected with it, or had recovered from it provided the deeply sampled blood TCRbeta repertoires that made up the dataset. The repertoires were made available in a free public database intended to serve as a resource for research on the immune response to SARS-CoV-2. Sample metadata almost always included a de-identified subject ID, COVID-19 status, age in years and sex.

TCRbeta CDR3 regions were amplified from genomic DNA by means of the immunoSEQ Assay, a bias-controlled multiplex PCR. Per the original workflow: Nucleated cell counts per sample were estimated from amplification of reference gene primers within the assay. To quantify the absolute abundance of each unique TCRbeta CDR3 rearrangement, sequence reads were collapsed and filtered. Productive Simpson clonality was computed per sample as the square root of Simpson's diversity index over productive rearrangements. In its TCRdb copy, this immuneACCESS table keeps in-frame sequences only and misses some clones. Where compared with another copy, unresolved V genes explain less than half of these, and the others have no known cause. Clone size and the V and J calls come from that table; the DNA yielded D and trimming. Counted in this sample were about 160,000 clones; 65% to 80% of them appeared once. The leading ten clones occupy less than 9.5% of the sample.

The collaborating institutions used their own protocols to collect whole blood in K2EDTA tubes. Collaborator samples were shipped for TCRbeta analysis as frozen whole blood, isolated PBMCs, or DNA extracted from either sample type. The investigation overall reported the following: How much clinical and demographic metadata was included differed by source and by participant, and the metadata was provided uncurated.

Inclusive of the bounding cysteine and phenylalanine, the CDR3 is 15 residues long. Solely the CDR3 DNA is kept, with 45 bases framed from the first base. CDR1 and CDR2, per the germline V gene, are SGDLS and YYNGEE. V trim: 4 bases; J trim: 5 bases; unmatched bases: 7. Notes on this clone: Its recognized antigen is unknown. It has no much larger one-base neighbor in the sample; base qualities were not kept.

Sequenced sample: peripheral blood. This receptor was taken from a man in his sixties with acute or convalescent COVID-19. Recombination connected TRBV9 to TRBJ1-2; TRBD1 agrees with 11 junctional bases. The CDR3 protein sequence reads: CASSSRTGGYYGYTF. The DNA sequence is TGTGCCAGCAGCTCTCGGACAGGGGGCTATTATGGCTACACCTTC.